Given below is one T cell receptor beta chain in context. Its antigen is unidentified. The sample originates from a study of siplizumab effects on memory and regulatory T cells. Assays covered around 100,000 TCR templates per sample. Here immunoSEQ multiplex PCR was the method, and the copy in TCRdb shows in-frame clones only, minus some. The sample consists of 80,000 to 130,000 clones, 90% to 95% of them appearing once. CDR1 SGHTA and CDR2 FQGTGA come from the germline V gene. The CDR3 extends over 15 amino acids. Trimming removed 3 bases from V and 0 bases from J, with 8 bases in between. The study, taken as a whole, reports: A minor fraction of alloreactive clones, and no more, mapped to unstimulated subsets. Of the proliferating CD4+ or CD8+ clones, roughly 75-96% lacked a naive or memory phenotype that could be assigned. Siplizumab produced a significant drop in alloreactive sequences attributable to unstimulated CD4+ memory cells.

The sample was Tregs sorted from blood. The TCR sequence derives from a human donor in good health. The gene calls are TRBV7-3 and TRBJ2-2, with D hard to call. The CDR3 here is CASSFLGPNTGELFF. CDR3 sequence (DNA): TGTGCCAGCAGCTTCCTCGGGCCGAACACCGGGGAGCTGTTTTTT.